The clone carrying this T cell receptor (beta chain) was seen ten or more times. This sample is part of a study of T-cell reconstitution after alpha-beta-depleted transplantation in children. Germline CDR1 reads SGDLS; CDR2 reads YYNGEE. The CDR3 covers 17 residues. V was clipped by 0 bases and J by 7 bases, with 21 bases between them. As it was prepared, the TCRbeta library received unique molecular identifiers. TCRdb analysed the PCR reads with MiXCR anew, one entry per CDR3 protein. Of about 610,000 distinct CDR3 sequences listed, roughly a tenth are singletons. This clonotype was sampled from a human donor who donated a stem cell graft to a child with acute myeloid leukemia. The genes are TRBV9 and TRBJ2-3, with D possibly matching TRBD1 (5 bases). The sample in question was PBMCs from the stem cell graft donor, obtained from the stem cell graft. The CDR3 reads CASSVGQGWNLDYTQYF. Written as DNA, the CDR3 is TGTGCCAGCAGCGTAGGCCAGGGATGGAATTTAGATTATACGCAGTATTTT.